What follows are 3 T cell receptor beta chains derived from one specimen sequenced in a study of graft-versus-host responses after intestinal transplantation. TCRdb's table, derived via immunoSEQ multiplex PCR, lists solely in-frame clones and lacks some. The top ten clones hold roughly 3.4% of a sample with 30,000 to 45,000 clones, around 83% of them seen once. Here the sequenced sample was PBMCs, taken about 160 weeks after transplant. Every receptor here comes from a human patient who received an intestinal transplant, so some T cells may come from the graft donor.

The CDR3 nucleotides are TGTGCCAGCAGTGCTTACAGGGGGCTTAGAAACACCATATATTTT. This sequence encodes CASSAYRGLRNTIYF. J is TRBJ1-3 and V is TRBV6-1; 9 bases line up with TRBD1. The CDR3 is 15 amino acids. V gave up 4 bases and J gave up 5 bases; unmatched junction bases: 6. Germline CDR1 MNHNS, CDR2 SASEGT.

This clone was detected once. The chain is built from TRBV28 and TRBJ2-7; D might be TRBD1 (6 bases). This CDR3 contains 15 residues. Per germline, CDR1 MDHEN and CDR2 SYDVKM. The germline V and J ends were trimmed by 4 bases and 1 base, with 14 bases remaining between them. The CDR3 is CASSSRSGQSYEQYF. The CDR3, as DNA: TGTGCCAGCAGTTCACGCAGTGGACAGTCCTACGAGCAGTACTTC.

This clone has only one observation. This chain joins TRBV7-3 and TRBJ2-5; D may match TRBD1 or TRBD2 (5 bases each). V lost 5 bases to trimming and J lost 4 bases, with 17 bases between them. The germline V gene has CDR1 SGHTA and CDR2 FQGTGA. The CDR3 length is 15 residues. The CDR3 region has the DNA TGTGCCAGCAGCCTTTCTGGGGGACCTCTAGAGACCCAGTACTTC. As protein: CASSLSGGPLETQYF.